Listed here are 16 T cell receptor beta chains from one sample, sequenced in a study of CD8 T cells in ankylosing spondylitis. TCRdb re-called the 5' RACE reads through MiXCR, storing one row per CDR3 protein. Of 250,000 or so distinct CDR3 sequences listed, over 9.5% are singletons. Sequencing was carried out using blood, either unsorted or a sorted T cell fraction (not recorded which). All receptors come from a male donor with ankylosing spondylitis or in good health (not recorded which).

There are a few counts of this clonotype. This chain connects TRBV20-1 to TRBJ2-2; no reliable D call. Germline V gives CDR1 DFQATT, CDR2 SNEGSKA (reference sequence). The CDR3 extends over 14 amino acids. Trimming left V 0 bases short and J 8 bases short, with 13 bases between. In DNA form, the CDR3 reads TGCAGTGCTAGAGATGGAGCGAAAATGGGGGAGCTGTTTTTT. It encodes CSARDGAKMGELFF.

This chain joins TRBV10-3 and TRBJ2-1; D might be TRBD2 (6 bases). V was trimmed by 6 bases and J by 4 bases, leaving 16 bases between them. This CDR3 contains 15 residues. CDR1 is ENHRY and CDR2 is SYGVKD in the germline V gene. Here the CDR3 DNA reads TGTGCCATCAGAAGAACGGGGCGGGGTTACAATGAGCAGTTCTTC. Translation: CAIRRTGRGYNEQFF.

As for this clonotype: This may be a read error, as it is one base from a much larger clone. The chain links TRBV5-1 to TRBJ2-1; 7 bases agree with TRBD2. The germline V gene has CDR1 SGHRS and CDR2 YFSETQ. CDR3 length: 15 amino acids. The CDR3 nucleotides read TGCGCCAGCAGCTTGATGCGGGAGACTTACAATGGGCAGTTCTTC. It specifies CASSLMRETYNGQFF.

This clonotype was recorded once. This sequence joins TRBV27 and TRBJ2-5, with TRBD1 as a possible D gene (6 bases). Germline lookup yields CDR1 MNHEY and CDR2 SMNVEV (reference sequence). Trimming shortened V by 0 bases and J by 5 bases, and 13 bases separated the two germline ends. The CDR3 runs 15 residues. The CDR3 spells CASSLSSMGAETQYF. CDR3 coding DNA: TGTGCCAGCAGTTTATCGAGTATGGGGGCTGAGACCCAGTACTTC.

This clonotype was recorded at least ten times. This rearrangement joins TRBV3-1 to TRBJ1-6; D may be TRBD1 (5 bases). CDR3 length: 18 amino acids. Trimming took off 4 bases at V and 0 bases at J, with 16 bases between the two ends. The germline V gene encodes CDR1 LGHDT and CDR2 YNNKEL (reference sequence). The CDR3 is CASSPGLLTSSYNSPLHF. CDR3 sequence (DNA): TGTGCCAGCAGCCCGGGACTTCTCACGAGCTCCTATAATTCACCCCTCCACTTT.

The table lists this clonotype with many counts. The chain combines TRBV5-1 with TRBJ2-3; no firm D call. Per germline, CDR1 SGHRS and CDR2 YFSETQ. Deletions cut 1 base from V and 6 bases from J, with 9 bases between. This CDR3 has 13 residues. The CDR3 protein is CASSLFSSDTQYF. CDR3 bases: TGCGCCAGCAGCTTGTTCTCCTCGGATACGCAGTATTTT.

Ten or more counts support this clonotype. Here the CDR3 DNA reads TGCAGCGTTGAACTGGGCGCCAGGTTGGCAGATACGCAGTATTTT. It is translated as CSVELGARLADTQYF. This rearrangement joins TRBV29-1 to TRBJ2-3; D not resolved. The CDR3 is made up of 15 amino acids. Germline CDR1 is SQVTM and CDR2 is ANQGSEA. V gave up 2 bases and J gave up 4 bases, with 16 bases separating them.

This clonotype showed up many times. The chain has TRBV20-1 and TRBJ2-7, with D unclear. V lost 3 bases, J lost 2 bases, and 14 bases lay in between. There are 14 residues in the CDR3. Germline loops: CDR1 DFQATT, CDR2 SNEGSKA (reference sequence). The CDR3 protein is CSASPTGLPYEQYF. The DNA of the CDR3 is TGCAGTGCTAGCCCCACCGGGCTTCCCTACGAGCAGTACTTC.

There are many counts of this clonotype. The gene calls are TRBV30 and TRBJ1-2, with D hard to call. This CDR3 has 10 amino acids. The V end was cut by 6 bases, the J end by 5 bases, with 7 bases between. Germline V CDR1 and CDR2: GTSNPN, SVGIG (reference sequence). The CDR3 region is CACHVYGYTF. The CDR3 region has the DNA TGTGCCTGTCACGTTTATGGCTACACCTTC.

This chain links TRBV11-1 with TRBJ2-1; perhaps TRBD1 as D (5 bases). Deletions cut 5 bases from V and 5 bases from J, with 28 bases between. CDR1 and CDR2 from the germline V gene are SGHAT and FQDESV (reference sequence). This CDR3 has 19 residues. CDR3 in amino acids: CASSRLLGFSFGADNEQFF. The CDR3 nucleotides are TGTGCCAGCAGCCGGCTCCTGGGCTTTTCTTTTGGGGCGGACAATGAGCAGTTCTTC.

This clonotype came up many times. V usage is TRBV5-1 and J usage is TRBJ2-5, with 7 bases fitting TRBD1. The germline V gene has CDR1 SGHRS and CDR2 YFSETQ. The CDR3 has 15 residues. Unmatched junction bases numbered 10, after V lost 6 bases and J lost 2 bases. CDR3: CASTEGQILQETQYF. The CDR3, as DNA: TGCGCCAGCACCGAGGGACAGATATTACAAGAGACCCAGTACTTC.

J is TRBJ2-7 and V is TRBV15; D perhaps matches TRBD1 (6 bases). V was trimmed by 3 bases and J by 2 bases, leaving 11 bases between them. Germline CDR1 and CDR2: LNHNV and YYDKDF (reference sequence). This CDR3 region has 14 residues. CDR3 loop: CATSSGDIPYEQYF. Written as DNA, the CDR3 is TGTGCCACCAGCAGTGGGGACATTCCCTACGAGCAGTACTTC.

The chain has TRBV20-1 and TRBJ2-3; 10 bases line up with TRBD1. Germline V gives CDR1 DFQATT, CDR2 SNEGSKA (reference sequence). This CDR3 has 15 amino acids. V lost 4 bases and J lost 2; bases outside the gene matches: 6. Written as DNA, the CDR3 is TGCAGTGCTAAAACCGGGACAGGGGTCACAGATACGCAGTATTTT. Translating it yields CSAKTGTGVTDTQYF.

There are many counts of this clonotype. V is TRBV27 and J is TRBJ1-2; D remains unclear. Between the trimmed V and J ends, which lost 6 bases and 6 bases, there was a span of 23 bases. The CDR3 sequence is 16 residues long. Germline values: CDR1 MNHEY, CDR2 SMNVEV (reference sequence). The CDR3 bases are TGTGCCAGCAGCCAATCCGTAGGGCGGTCCCGGGATGGCTACACCTTC. This translates into CASSQSVGRSRDGYTF.

This clonotype was detected ten times or more. In DNA form, the CDR3 reads TGTGCCAGCAGCCCTCAGGGATTGAACACCGGGGAGCTGTTTTTT. It is translated as CASSPQGLNTGELFF. V and J are TRBV7-9 and TRBJ2-2; TRBD1 might be the D (5 bases). V was shortened by 5 bases and J by 1 base, with 11 bases between the two germline ends. CDR1 SEHNR and CDR2 FQNEAQ come from the germline V gene (reference sequence). The CDR3 spans 15 residues.

This clonotype has a single count. Given a much more abundant clone one base away, this may be a read error. The V and J genes are TRBV15 and TRBJ2-4; no reliable D call. There are 13 residues in the CDR3. The V gene's germline CDR1 is LNHNV and CDR2 YYDKDF (reference sequence). The CDR3 DNA is TGTGCCACCAGCGCGGACGCCAAAGACATTCAGTACTTC. It is translated as CATSADAKDIQYF.